What follows is one T cell receptor (beta chain) and its context. What it binds is unknown. Since the CDR3 does not end with the conserved phenylalanine or tryptophan, this likely comes from a read error. The DNA is omitted, as the CDR3 cannot be located on it reliably, and the CDR3 follows TCRdb's listing. No cell sorting was done before RNA was extracted from the tissue. This sample was included in a study of tumor and adjacent non-tumor tissue in lung cancer. Study overall: Stage I to III disease affected 10 men and several women aged roughly 31 to 76. On average, productive TCRbeta reads reached about 4.17 million per sample.

Findings of the study overall: Tumor repertoires had a smaller top 100 clone share than normal lung.

The library came from three nested PCR rounds adapted from ARM-PCR protocols. MiXCR was run by TCRdb on the multiplex PCR reads, yielding one entry per CDR3 protein. The table records more than 70,000 distinct CDR3 sequences, 61% of them present only once. CDR1 SGHAT and CDR2 FQNNGV come from the germline V gene. The CDR3 extends over 14 residues, inclusive of both ends. The sample was lung tumor tissue. The genes are TRBV11-2 and TRBJ2-3. This TCR came from a man in his 70s with non-small cell lung cancer. The CDR3 sequence is CASSPQVESDTRYS.